The 6 T cell receptor beta chains below come from one sample, sequenced in a study of beta chain features in type 1 diabetes. These receptors have no known antigen. The investigators reverse transcribed all of the isolated RNA, so they sequenced expressed TCRB transcripts. Clones were sequenced by immunoSEQ multiplex PCR, and TCRdb holds only the in-frame ones, with some missing. The sample holds around 250,000 clones, approximately 15% seen once. Findings and limits, study-wide: Researchers report that Type 1 diabetes patients had moderately but significantly shorter TCRB CDR3s across all four CD4+ subsets.

The specimen was naive CD4+ T cells from blood. The receptors were sampled from a man younger than 45 with type 1 diabetes.

The V call is TRBV5-1, the J call TRBJ2-3; maybe TRBD2 (5 bases). With 4 bases removed from V and 10 bases from J, the gap between germline ends came to 13 bases. Germline V gene data show CDR1 as SGHRS and CDR2 as YFSETQ. CDR3 size: 12 residues. CDR3 loop: CASSDGGVPQYF. CDR3 bases: TGCGCCAGCAGCGACGGAGGCGTACCGCAGTATTTT. The variable domain in full, with the rest retrieved from reference TRBV5-1 and TRBJ2-3, is KAGVTQTPRYLIKTRGQQVTLSCSPISGHRSVSWYQQTPGQGLQFLFEYFSETQRNKGNFPGRFSGRQFSNSRSEMNVSTLELGDSALYLCASSDGGVPQYFGPGTRLTVL.

In this sample, this clone turned up a few times. The chain joins TRBV18 to TRBJ2-3; 7 nucleotides align to TRBD1. J was trimmed by 5 bases and V by 2 bases; bases with no gene match: 4. The CDR3 runs to 14 residues. Germline V gene lookup returns CDR1 KGHSH and CDR2 LQKENI. For the CDR3, the DNA is TGTGCCAGCTCACCATCCGGGACAGAAGATACGCAGTATTTT. Encoded protein: CASSPSGTEDTQYF. The complete variable domain, with remaining parts taken from reference TRBV18 and TRBJ2-3, reads NAGVMQNPRHLVRRRGQEARLRCSPMKGHSHVYWYRQLPEEGLKFMVYLQKENIIDESGMPKERFSAEFPKEGPSILRIQQVVRGDSAAYFCASSPSGTEDTQYFGPGTRLTVL.

The J gene is TRBJ1-4, the V gene TRBV27; D is ambiguous. The germline gives CDR1 MNHEY, CDR2 SMNVEV (reference sequence). Trimming pared 7 bases from V and 0 bases from J, leaving 9 bases between. The CDR3 contains 14 residues. The CDR3 coding sequence is TGTGCCAGCACGACACCCGCAACTAATGAAAAACTGTTTTTT. Translated: CASTTPATNEKLFF. Full variable domain (missing parts from reference TRBV27 and TRBJ1-4): EAQVTQNPRYLITVTGKKLTVTCSQNMNHEYMSWYRQDPGLGLRQIYYSMNVEVTDKGDVPEGYKVSRKEKRNFPLILESPSPNQTSLYFCASTTPATNEKLFFGSGTQLSVL.

The rearrangement links TRBV6-5 to TRBJ2-7, with 9 bases identical to TRBD1. The germline V gene encodes CDR1 MNHEY and CDR2 SVGAGI. CDR3 length equals 16 residues. The V gene end was trimmed by 1 base and the J gene end by 7 bases; junction bases not matched to a gene: 11. The CDR3 reads CASSYFDRGKVKEQYF. The CDR3 DNA sequence: TGTGCCAGCAGTTACTTCGACAGGGGGAAAGTGAAAGAGCAGTACTTC.

The sample holds a few counts of this clone. The J gene is TRBJ2-7, the V gene TRBV19; TRBD1 agrees at 9 bases. V lost 6 bases to trimming and J lost 5 bases; unmatched junction nucleotides: 5. CDR3 length: 13 amino acids. The germline gives CDR1 LNHDA, CDR2 SQIVND (reference sequence). CDR3 loop: CASSRGQGNEQYF. The CDR3 bases are TGTGCCAGTAGCCGGGGACAGGGAAACGAGCAGTACTTC.

This clone came up a few times. This rearrangement joins TRBV5-6 to TRBJ2-7; D perhaps matches TRBD2 (7 bases). The CDR3 is 15 amino acids. CDR1 and CDR2 (germline): SGHDT, YYEEEE. V shed 3 bases and J shed 0 bases, with 13 bases lying between them. The CDR3 reads CASSSDRGASYEQYF. The CDR3 DNA reads as TGTGCCAGCAGCTCGGACCGGGGGGCCTCCTACGAGCAGTACTTC. The full variable domain, its missing parts supplied by reference TRBV5-6 and TRBJ2-7, is DAGVTQSPTHLIKTRGQQVTLRCSPKSGHDTVSWYQQALGQGPQFIFQYYEEEERQRGNFPDRFSGHQFPNYSSELNVNALLLGDSALYLCASSSDRGASYEQYFGPGTRLTVT.